This T cell receptor beta chain is drawn from a study of T cell responses to AZD1222 COVID-19 vaccine. CDR1 and CDR2 from the germline V gene are MNHNS and SASEGT. This CDR3 has 15 residues. The V segment lost 1 base and the J segment 6 bases; nucleotides outside the gene matches: 5. Only one count was recorded for this clone. The repertoire was sequenced with immunoSEQ multiplex PCR; TCRdb's copy has only in-frame clones and lacks some. The table lists nearly 110,000 clones, about nine tenths of them singletons, with approximately 4% in the top ten. The input for sequencing was peripheral blood, taken on day 0 of AZD1222 vaccination. The TCR was taken from an adult in good health. V and J are TRBV6-1 and TRBJ1-5; 8 bases align to TRBD1. The CDR3 sequence: CASSEESRGRQPQHF. The CDR3 region has the DNA TGTGCCAGCAGTGAAGAGAGCAGGGGGCGTCAGCCCCAGCATTTT.